This passage covers 4 T cell receptor beta chains from one sample sequenced in a study of blood T cells in healthy people across ages. Alongside a J-beta primer mix, a sample-barcoded 5' primer served in a second PCR lasting roughly 6 to 11 cycles. One entry per CDR3 protein, called by TCRdb with MiXCR from the 5' RACE reads. Found here are 750,000 to 950,000 distinct CDR3 sequences, almost 30% of them singletons; the top ten hold about a tenth. These data are also associated with another study on T cells of mothers and their children.

The sequenced sample consisted of blood. These receptors were collected from a woman in her thirties or forties in good health.

This clonotype has ten or more counts. The genes are TRBV4-1 and TRBJ2-5; D is uncertain. Per germline, CDR1 MGHRA and CDR2 YSYEKL. The ends were cut back, 1 base at V and 2 bases at J, with 8 bases in the middle. This CDR3 contains 14 residues. CDR3 nucleotides: TGCGCCAGCAGCCAAGTGACCACTCAAGAGACCCAGTACTTC. Translated, it gives CASSQVTTQETQYF.

The table lists this clonotype with a few counts. The gene calls are TRBV28 and TRBJ2-1, with 8 nucleotides matching TRBD1. Per the germline V gene, CDR1 is MDHEN and CDR2 is SYDVKM. The V gene end was trimmed by 5 bases and the J gene end by 4 bases; junction bases not matched to a gene: 7. The length of the CDR3 is 15 residues. The CDR3 sequence is CASSRQGTPYNEQFF. CDR3 DNA: TGTGCCAGCAGTCGACAGGGGACGCCGTACAATGAGCAGTTCTTC.

This chain joins TRBV2 and TRBJ2-3, with 9 bases fitting TRBD2. The length of the CDR3 is 17 residues. CDR1 is SNHLY and CDR2 is FYNNEI in the germline V gene. The ends lost 2 bases at V and 6 bases at J; junction bases unmatched: 12. The CDR3 loop is CASSESWWRGGRDTQYF. DNA of the CDR3: TGTGCCAGCAGTGAAAGTTGGTGGCGGGGGGGCCGGGATACGCAGTATTTT.

This clonotype was seen at least ten times. The chain employs TRBV4-3 and TRBJ1-4; the D is unclear. V was pared by 0 bases and J by 8 bases, with 13 bases between. The CDR3 is 15 amino acids. In germline, CDR1 is LGHNA, CDR2 YSLEER. As DNA, the CDR3 is TGCGCCAGCAGCCAAGATAAGTCAAAGGGAGAAAAACTGTTTTTT. Its translation is CASSQDKSKGEKLFF.